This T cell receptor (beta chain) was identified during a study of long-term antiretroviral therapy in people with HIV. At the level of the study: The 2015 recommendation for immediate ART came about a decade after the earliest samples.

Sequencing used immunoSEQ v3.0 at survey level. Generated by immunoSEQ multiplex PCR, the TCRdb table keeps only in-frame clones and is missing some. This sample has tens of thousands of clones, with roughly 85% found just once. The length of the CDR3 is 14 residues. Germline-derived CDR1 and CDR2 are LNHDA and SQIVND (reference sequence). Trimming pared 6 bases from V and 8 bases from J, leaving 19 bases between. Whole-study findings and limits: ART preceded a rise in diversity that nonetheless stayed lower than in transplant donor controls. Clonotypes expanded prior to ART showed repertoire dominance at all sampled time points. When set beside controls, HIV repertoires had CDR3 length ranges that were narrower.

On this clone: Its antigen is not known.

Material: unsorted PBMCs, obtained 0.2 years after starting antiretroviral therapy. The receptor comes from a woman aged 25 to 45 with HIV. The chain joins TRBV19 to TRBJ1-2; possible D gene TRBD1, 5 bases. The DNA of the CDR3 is TGTGCCAGTAGGGTACTACAGGCGGCTGGGGGCTACACCTTC. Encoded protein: CASRVLQAAGGYTF.